These 18 T cell receptor beta chains were all obtained from the same sample, sequenced in a study of T-cell reconstitution after alpha-beta-depleted transplantation in children. As it was prepared, the TCRbeta library received unique molecular identifiers. One entry per CDR3 protein, called by TCRdb with MiXCR from the PCR reads. The table shows about 580,000 distinct CDR3 sequences, with more than 20% occurring only once. The sample consisted of PBMCs, taken before TCRalphabeta/CD19-depleted stem cell transplant. The receptors derive from a boy in the first two years of life with Wiskott-Aldrich syndrome, due to receive a stem cell transplant.

This chain uses TRBV20-1 with TRBJ1-4; D remains unclear. V was pared by 0 bases and J by 5 bases, with 10 bases between. The CDR3 has 14 residues. Germline V lookup: CDR1 DFQATT, CDR2 SNEGSKA (reference sequence). DNA of the CDR3: TGCAGTGCTAGAGATTCGACGGCCAATGAAAAACTGTTTTTT. Encoded protein: CSARDSTANEKLFF.

The chain carries TRBV5-1 and TRBJ2-7; tentative D call: TRBD2 (5 bases). The CDR3 spans 16 residues. Trimming shortened V by 4 bases and J by 0 bases, and 17 bases separated the two germline ends. Germline V gene lookup returns CDR1 SGHRS and CDR2 YFSETQ. DNA of the CDR3: TGCGCCAGCAGCCCCCATGGGGAGAGCACCTCCTACGAGCAGTACTTC. This gives the protein CASSPHGESTSYEQYF.

The V and J genes are TRBV4-1 and TRBJ2-1; D call uncertain. Deletions cut 1 base from V and 7 bases from J, with 5 bases between. The CDR3 has 12 amino acids. In germline, CDR1 is MGHRA, CDR2 YSYEKL. The CDR3 DNA is TGCGCCAGCAGCCAAGGCAGGAATGAGCAGTTCTTC. It translates to CASSQGRNEQFF.

CDR3 amino acids: CASRAGGPGELFF. DNA of the CDR3: TGCGCCAGCAGGGCTGGGGGCCCCGGGGAGCTGTTTTTT. V usage is TRBV5-1 and J usage is TRBJ2-2; tentatively, D is TRBD1 (6 bases). The germline V gene encodes CDR1 SGHRS and CDR2 YFSETQ. CDR3 size: 13 residues. V was cut by 5 bases and J by 6 bases, with 11 bases left in between. The full variable domain, completed using reference TRBV5-1 and TRBJ2-2, is KAGVTQTPRYLIKTRGQQVTLSCSPISGHRSVSWYQQTPGQGLQFLFEYFSETQRNKGNFPGRFSGRQFSNSRSEMNVSTLELGDSALYLCASRAGGPGELFFGEGSRLTVL.

The chain has TRBV4-2 and TRBJ1-1; D is possibly TRBD1 (6 bases). The CDR3 contains 12 residues. Germline V gene lookup returns CDR1 LGHNA and CDR2 YNFKEQ. Trimming cost V 7 bases and J 3 bases, with 9 bases left between them. The CDR3 spells CASNNRDTEAFF. The CDR3 DNA reads as TGTGCCAGCAACAACAGGGACACTGAAGCTTTCTTT.

The table lists this clonotype with a few counts. The J gene is TRBJ2-5, the V gene TRBV24-1, with D possibly TRBD1 on 5 matching bases. V was cut by 3 bases and J by 3 bases, with 16 bases left in between. This CDR3 spans 16 amino acids. Germline CDR1 reads KGHDR; CDR2 reads SFDVKD. Written as DNA, the CDR3 is TGTGCCACCAGTGATCACTTCTCAGGGTCCAAAGAGACCCAGTACTTC. Translating gives CATSDHFSGSKETQYF.

This clonotype was observed a handful of times. V and J are TRBV5-1 and TRBJ2-3; D gene unclear. The ends were cut back, 4 bases at V and 0 bases at J, with 9 bases in the middle. Looked up from germline, CDR1 is SGHRS and CDR2 is YFSETQ. The CDR3 sequence is 14 residues long. The CDR3 coding sequence is TGCGCCAGCAGCACCCAAACTAGCACAGATACGCAGTATTTT. Protein product: CASSTQTSTDTQYF.

This clonotype has a count of ten or more. The V call is TRBV11-2, the J call TRBJ1-3; D not certain. The length of the CDR3 is 11 residues. The germline V gene encodes CDR1 SGHAT and CDR2 FQNNGV. V was clipped by 4 bases and J by 2 bases, with 0 bases between them. In DNA form, the CDR3 reads TGTGCCAGCAGCTCTGGAAACACCATATATTTT. This codes for CASSSGNTIYF.

In this sample, this clonotype turned up a few times. The rearrangement joins TRBV5-6 to TRBJ2-3; maybe TRBD2 (5 bases). The V gene lost 1 base and the J gene lost 2 bases, with 11 bases spanning the gap. This CDR3 has 15 residues. From germline, CDR1 is SGHDT and CDR2 YYEEEE. CDR3 region: CASSLLRASTDTQYF. The CDR3 DNA sequence: TGTGCCAGCAGCTTGCTGAGGGCTTCCACAGATACGCAGTATTTT.

In this sample, this clonotype turned up a few times. The chain uses TRBV2 and TRBJ2-5; 9 bases align to TRBD2. The CDR3 has 12 residues. Germline V CDR1 and CDR2: SNHLY, FYNNEI. V trimming: 7 bases; J trimming: 9 bases; junction bases outside the gene matches: 6. The CDR3 DNA follows: TGTGCCAGCACCGCGGGAGGGCCTCCCCAGTACTTC. It codes for CASTAGGPPQYF.

The rearrangement joins TRBV12-3 or TRBV12-4 to TRBJ2-4; D tentatively fits TRBD1 or TRBD2 (5 bases each). The V end lost 1 base, the J end lost 0 bases, and 16 bases lay between the germline ends. The CDR3 runs to 18 residues. The CDR3 nucleotides are TGTGCCAGCAGTTTAGAGGGTGGTGGGGGATTAGCCAAAAACATTCAGTACTTC. This sequence encodes CASSLEGGGGLAKNIQYF.

Points on this clonotype: This is likely a read error, given that the CDR3 carries no conserved phenylalanine or tryptophan at its end. The chain joins TRBV20-1 to TRBJ2-3; D might be TRBD2 (6 bases). Germline-derived CDR1 and CDR2 are DFQATT and SNEGSKA (reference sequence). The CDR3 has 16 amino acids. Trimming removed 3 bases at V and 2 bases at J, with 18 bases between. As DNA, the CDR3 is TGCAGTGCTAGCCGGGGGAGGCGGACCCTCACAGATACGCAGTATTTA. It codes for CSASRGRRTLTDTQYL.

The chain carries TRBV5-1 and TRBJ1-1; D is ambiguous. Germline V CDR1 and CDR2: SGHRS, YFSETQ. The length of the CDR3 is 14 residues. V was shortened by 0 bases and J by 5 bases, with 11 bases between the two germline ends. As DNA, the CDR3 is TGCGCCAGCAGCTTGGTAAAGGGAGGGACTGAAGCTTTCTTT. It yields the protein CASSLVKGGTEAFF.

This sequence joins TRBV5-1 and TRBJ1-6; D uncertain. V was pared by 4 bases and J by 0 bases, with 8 bases between. CDR1 is SGHRS, CDR2 YFSETQ, per germline. The CDR3 spans 15 residues. The CDR3 reads CASSIASSYNSPLHF. The CDR3 nucleotides are TGCGCCAGCAGCATTGCGAGCTCCTATAATTCACCCCTCCACTTT.

The chain has TRBV5-1 and TRBJ2-7, with 8 bases identical to TRBD2. The germline V gene encodes CDR1 SGHRS and CDR2 YFSETQ. This CDR3 has 15 residues. V was clipped by 4 bases and J by 4 bases; unmatched bases: 10. The CDR3 bases are TGCGCCAGCAGCGCGTCGAGCGGGAGAATTTACGAGCAGTACTTC. This encodes CASSASSGRIYEQYF.

Many counts were recorded for this clonotype. The V gene is TRBV7-8, the J gene TRBJ1-5; D remains ambiguous. The CDR3 totals 12 residues. Germline assignment: CDR1 SGHVS and CDR2 FQNEAQ. V was shortened by 8 bases and J by 2 bases, with 7 bases between the two germline ends. CDR3 sequence (DNA): TGTGCCAGCGGGCGCGGCAATCAGCCCCAGCATTTT. This encodes CASGRGNQPQHF.

This clonotype was seen a few times. The chain combines TRBV4-1 with TRBJ2-7; D may be TRBD1 (6 bases). This CDR3 has 16 residues. Between the trimmed V and J ends, which lost 1 base and 0 bases, there was a span of 13 bases. The germline CDR1 and CDR2 sequences are MGHRA and YSYEKL. The CDR3 spells CASSQVAGVSSYEQYF. DNA of the CDR3: TGCGCCAGCAGCCAAGTGGCAGGGGTGAGCTCCTACGAGCAGTACTTC.

Many counts were recorded for this clonotype. The J gene is TRBJ2-5, the V gene TRBV12-3 or TRBV12-4; tentative D call: TRBD1 (5 bases). The CDR3 is 14 residues long. The ends were cut back, 2 bases at V and 5 bases at J, with 12 bases in the middle. The CDR3 here is CASSLPGPGETQYF. The CDR3 region has the DNA TGTGCCAGCAGTTTACCAGGGCCAGGGGAGACCCAGTACTTC.